The clone carrying this TCR beta chain occurred once. No antigen is known for it. This sample was taken from a study of cytomegalovirus exposure and HLA in healthy donors. Researchers ran the PCR with 60 Vbeta and 13 Jbeta primers. The assay was immunoSEQ multiplex PCR, and TCRdb's table has in-frame clones only and misses some. Of some 190,000 clones listed, about 82% are singletons. Study observations and caveats: Apparent HLA restriction characterized most CMV-associated TCR beta chains in a later analysis. Among donors in an Asian-associated ancestry cluster, a later analysis reportedly found fewer N-insertions than the roughly 610-donor mean.

The CDR3 runs to 17 residues. The V and J ends lost 0 bases and 4 bases respectively, with 18 bases between them. Germline V gives CDR1 ENHRY, CDR2 SYGVKD. Sequencing was carried out using PBMCs. This sequence originates from a man aged 18 to 30 in good health and CMV-seronegative. V is TRBV10-3 and J is TRBJ1-2; D might be TRBD1 (6 bases). CDR3 sequence (DNA): TGTGCCATCAGTGAGTCATCAGGGGCGACAGCAAGCTATGGCTACACCTTC. Protein: CAISESSGATASYGYTF.